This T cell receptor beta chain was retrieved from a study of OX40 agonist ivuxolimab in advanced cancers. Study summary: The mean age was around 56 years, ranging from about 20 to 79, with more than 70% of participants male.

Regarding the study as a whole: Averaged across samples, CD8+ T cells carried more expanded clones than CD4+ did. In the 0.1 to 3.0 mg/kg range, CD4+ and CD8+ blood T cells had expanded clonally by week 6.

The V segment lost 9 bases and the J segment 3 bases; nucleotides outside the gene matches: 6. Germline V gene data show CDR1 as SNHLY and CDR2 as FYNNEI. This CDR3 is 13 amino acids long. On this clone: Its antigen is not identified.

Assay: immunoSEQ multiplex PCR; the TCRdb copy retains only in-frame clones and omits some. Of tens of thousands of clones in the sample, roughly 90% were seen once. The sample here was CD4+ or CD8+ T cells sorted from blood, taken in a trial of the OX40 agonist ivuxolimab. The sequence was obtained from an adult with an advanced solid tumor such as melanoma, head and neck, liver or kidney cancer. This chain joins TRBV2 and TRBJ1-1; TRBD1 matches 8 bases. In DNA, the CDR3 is TGTGCCAGTGAACTGGACAGGGACACTGAAGCTTTCTTT. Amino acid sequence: CASELDRDTEAFF. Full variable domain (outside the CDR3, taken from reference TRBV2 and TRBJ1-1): EPEVTQTPSHQVTQMGQEVILRCVPISNHLYFYWYRQILGQKVEFLVSFYNNEISEKSEIFDDQFSVERPDGSNFTLKIRSTKLEDSAMYFCASELDRDTEAFFGQGTRLTVV.